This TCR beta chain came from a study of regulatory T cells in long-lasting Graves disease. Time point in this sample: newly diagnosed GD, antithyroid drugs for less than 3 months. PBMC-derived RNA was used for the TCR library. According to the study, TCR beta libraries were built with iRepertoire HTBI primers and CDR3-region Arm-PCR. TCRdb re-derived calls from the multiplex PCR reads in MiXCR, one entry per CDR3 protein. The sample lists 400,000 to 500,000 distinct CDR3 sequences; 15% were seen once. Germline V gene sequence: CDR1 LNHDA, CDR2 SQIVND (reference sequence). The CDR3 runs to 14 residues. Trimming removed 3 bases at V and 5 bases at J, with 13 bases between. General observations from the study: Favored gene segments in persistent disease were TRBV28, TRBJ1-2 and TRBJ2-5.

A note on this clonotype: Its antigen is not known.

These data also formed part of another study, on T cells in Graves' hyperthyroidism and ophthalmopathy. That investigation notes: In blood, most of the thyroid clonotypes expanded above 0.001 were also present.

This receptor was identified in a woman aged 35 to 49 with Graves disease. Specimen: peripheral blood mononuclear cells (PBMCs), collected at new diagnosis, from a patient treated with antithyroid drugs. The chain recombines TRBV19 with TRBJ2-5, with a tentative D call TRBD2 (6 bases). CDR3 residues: CASSMGGNWETQYF. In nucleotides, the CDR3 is TGTGCCAGTAGTATGGGCGGGAACTGGGAGACCCAGTACTTC.